These 24 T cell receptor beta chains share one sample of origin, sequenced in a study of early T cells in non-severe SARS-CoV-2 infection (dated by TCRdb to about 2021). Library prep was done by 5' RACE. Sequencing was carried out with a NextSeq 500. TCRdb ran its own pipeline on the public reads, namely fastp trimming at Q25 and MiXCR clone calling, and kept in-frame beta chains. Each CDR3 protein gets just one entry, which takes the most common genes and DNA from the rows behind it. Present in this sample are around 57,000 distinct CDR3 sequences, 11% of which were seen just once. Clones ranked in the top ten supply more than 1.5% of the sample. The sample taken for sequencing was whole blood. The receptor source for this set is an adult who was a healthcare worker with PCR-confirmed SARS-CoV-2 infection or an uninfected control (not recorded which).

V and J are TRBV29-1 and TRBJ2-7; 7 bases match TRBD2. Germline trimming cut 1 base from V and 7 bases from J; bases unmatched to any gene: 1. Germline V gene lookup returns CDR1 SQVTM and CDR2 ANQGSEA. The CDR3 consists of 11 residues. The CDR3 DNA reads as TGCAGCGTTGAAGCGGGGGGTGAGCAGTACTTC. Amino acids: CSVEAGGEQYF.

This clonotype was detected only a few times. This rearrangement joins TRBV29-1 to TRBJ1-1, with D tentatively TRBD1 (6 bases). CDR3 length: 12 amino acids. Germline V gene lookup returns CDR1 SQVTM and CDR2 ANQGSEA. V gave up 5 bases and J gave up 1 base, with 8 bases separating them. The CDR3 is CSVLTGNTEAFF. The CDR3, as DNA: TGCAGCGTTCTGACAGGGAACACTGAAGCTTTCTTT. Based on the CDR3 plus reference TRBV29-1 and TRBJ1-1, the full variable domain is SAVISQKPSRDICQRGTSLTIQCQVDSQVTMMFWYRQQPGQSLTLIATANQGSEATYESGFVIDKFPISRPNLTFSTLTVSNMSPEDSSIYLCSVLTGNTEAFFGQGTRLTVV.

This clonotype was seen ten or more times. The CDR3 bases are TGTGCCAGCAGGGGACAGTTCGGCTACACCTTC. It translates to CASRGQFGYTF. V and J are TRBV27 and TRBJ1-2; 7 bases match TRBD1. Trimming cost V 6 bases and J 8 bases; bases outside gene matches: 3. Germline V gene lookup returns CDR1 MNHEY and CDR2 SMNVEV (reference sequence). This CDR3 region has 11 residues.

This clonotype turned up a few times. The J gene is TRBJ1-2, the V gene TRBV10-3; no clear D gene. The CDR3 has 13 amino acids. In germline, CDR1 is ENHRY, CDR2 SYGVKD. Trimming cost V 7 bases and J 4 bases, with 13 bases left between them. This CDR3 reads CAIKGLMGYGYTF. CDR3 sequence (DNA): TGTGCCATCAAGGGCTTGATGGGCTATGGCTACACCTTC.

This clonotype was detected ten times or more. The V and J genes are TRBV12-5 and TRBJ1-6; no clear D gene. In germline, CDR1 is LGHNT, CDR2 FRNRAP. This CDR3 contains 15 residues. V gave up 11 bases and J gave up 7 bases, with 21 bases separating them. CDR3 residues: CACTRTQQSNSPLHF. The CDR3 nucleotides read TGTGCTTGCACACGCACCCAACAAAGCAATTCACCCCTCCACTTT.

This chain connects TRBV5-1 to TRBJ2-3; no definite D call. Trimming cost V 1 base and J 0 bases, with 6 bases left between them. The CDR3 has 14 residues. Germline values: CDR1 SGHRS, CDR2 YFSETQ. DNA of the CDR3: TGCGCCAGCAGCTTGAGTTCTAGCACAGATACGCAGTATTTT. This codes for CASSLSSSTDTQYF.

V gene TRBV12-3 or TRBV12-4 combines with J gene TRBJ1-3; D is undetermined. The CDR3 has 22 amino acids. Trimming took off 5 bases at V and 0 bases at J, with 32 bases between the two ends. The CDR3 DNA sequence: TGTGCCAGCAGTGATTCGTGGGCGCTCGGTTTACAGTCGGCTTTCTCTGGAAACACCATATATTTT. Translated: CASSDSWALGLQSAFSGNTIYF.

The sample holds many counts of this clonotype. The chain has TRBV7-2 and TRBJ2-3; unclear D gene. Germline loops: CDR1 SGHTA, CDR2 FQGNSA. The CDR3 is 12 amino acids. V was shortened by 5 bases and J by 5 bases, with 8 bases between the two germline ends. CDR3 DNA: TGTGCCAGCAGCGCCGGACGAGATACGCAGTATTTT. The encoded protein is CASSAGRDTQYF.

This clonotype was recorded many times. This chain connects TRBV5-1 to TRBJ1-2; TRBD1 aligns across 8 bases. V dropped 4 bases and J dropped 7; count of bases not matched to a gene: 12. Germline lookup yields CDR1 SGHRS and CDR2 YFSETQ. This CDR3 is built from 15 residues. CDR3 region: CASSQDDRGEFGYTF. DNA of the CDR3: TGCGCCAGCAGCCAGGATGACAGGGGAGAATTTGGCTACACCTTC.

The rearrangement links TRBV7-2 to TRBJ2-3, with D uncertain. CDR1 is SGHTA, CDR2 FQGNSA, per germline. The V and J ends lost 3 bases and 4 bases respectively, with 8 bases between them. The CDR3 is 13 residues long. Written as DNA, the CDR3 is TGTGCCAGCAGCTTTCGGCCGCCAGATACGCAGTATTTT. It codes for CASSFRPPDTQYF.

This clonotype was recorded many times. The J gene is TRBJ1-6, the V gene TRBV18, with D perhaps matching TRBD1 (5 bases). CDR1 is KGHSH, CDR2 LQKENI, per germline. V shed 3 bases and J shed 7 bases, with 13 bases lying between them. The CDR3 extends over 15 amino acids. The chain's CDR3 is CASSPQGAFNSPLHF. The DNA of the CDR3 is TGTGCCAGCTCACCGCAGGGAGCCTTCAATTCACCCCTCCACTTT.

This clonotype was observed a few times. The chain employs TRBV27 and TRBJ2-3; 7 bases are shared with TRBD2. Germline V lookup: CDR1 MNHEY, CDR2 SMNVEV (reference sequence). V lost 7 bases, J lost 2 bases, and 6 bases stayed unmatched. This CDR3 region has 14 residues. This CDR3 reads CASIPSGYTDTQYF. The CDR3 bases are TGTGCCAGCATCCCTAGCGGCTACACAGATACGCAGTATTTT.

Many counts were recorded for this clonotype. The chain carries TRBV29-1 and TRBJ2-5; no reliable D call. CDR3 length: 12 residues. Germline-derived CDR1 and CDR2 are SQVTM and ANQGSEA. The V end lost 7 bases, the J end lost 1 base, and 10 bases lay between the germline ends. The CDR3 bases are TGCAGCGGGCGGAAAGCCCAAGAGACCCAGTACTTC. Its protein is CSGRKAQETQYF.

This clonotype was detected many times. In nucleotides, the CDR3 is TGCGCCAGCAGTCAATCGGGCTTACAGTTAGCCAAAAACATTCAGTACTTC. Translated, it gives CASSQSGLQLAKNIQYF. The chain combines TRBV23-1 with TRBJ2-4, with D unresolved. TRBV23-1 is identified as an open reading frame with a role that is uncertain. V was clipped by 0 bases and J by 0 bases, with 12 bases between them. This CDR3 has 17 residues.

This clonotype came up many times. The chain couples TRBV7-8 to TRBJ1-1; the D is unclear. Germline V lookup: CDR1 SGHVS, CDR2 FQNEAQ. Trimming took 5 bases from V and 0 from J, leaving 10 bases between them. The CDR3 length is 14 residues. The CDR3 loop is CASSRPFMNTEAFF. CDR3 sequence (DNA): TGTGCCAGCAGCCGCCCTTTCATGAACACTGAAGCTTTCTTT. The full variable domain, completed using reference TRBV7-8 and TRBJ1-1, is GAGVSQSPRYKVAKRGQDVALRCDPISGHVSLFWYQQALGQGPEFLTYFQNEAQLDKSGLPSDRFFAERPEGSVSTLKIQRTQQEDSAVYLCASSRPFMNTEAFFGQGTRLTVV.

The sample holds many counts of this clonotype. The V and J genes are TRBV6-2 or TRBV6-3 and TRBJ2-3, with D tentatively TRBD2 (5 bases). This CDR3 region has 13 residues. V lost 6 bases and J lost 1, with 8 bases in between. CDR1 MNHEY and CDR2 SVGEGT come from the germline V gene. This chain's CDR3 is CASRDSGTDTQYF. As DNA, the CDR3 is TGTGCCAGCAGGGATAGCGGCACAGATACGCAGTATTTT.

Ten or more counts support this clonotype. The chain links TRBV5-1 to TRBJ1-6, with 9 bases lining up with TRBD1. J was trimmed by 9 bases and V by 1 base; bases with no gene match: 2. CDR1 and CDR2 (germline): SGHRS, YFSETQ. CDR3 length: 14 residues. The CDR3 nucleotides are TGCGCCAGCAGCTTGCGACAGGGGGGTTCACCCCTCCACTTT. Protein product: CASSLRQGGSPLHF.

In this sample, this clonotype turned up many times. This chain joins TRBV7-6 and TRBJ2-7; 8 nucleotides align to TRBD1. V gave up 5 bases and J gave up 7 bases; unmatched junction bases: 13. Germline V CDR1 and CDR2: SGHVS, FNYEAQ. This CDR3 region has 15 residues. The CDR3 nucleotides read TGTGCCAGCAGCACCGGACAGGGCGAGTTAGGGGAGCAGTACTTC. It is translated as CASSTGQGELGEQYF.

This clonotype showed up many times. The V gene is TRBV7-6, the J gene TRBJ1-6; 8 bases are a match to TRBD1. After removal of 6 bases from V and 5 bases from J, the junction contained 12 bases not matched to a gene. Germline V CDR1 and CDR2: SGHVS, FNYEAQ. This CDR3 has 17 residues. The CDR3 nucleotides read TGTGCCAGCAGTCATAGGGTCCGGGACAGGAATAATTCACCCCTCCACTTT. Its protein is CASSHRVRDRNNSPLHF.

The table lists this clonotype with many counts. The chain carries TRBV28 and TRBJ2-7; TRBD1 agrees at 10 bases. From germline, CDR1 is MDHEN and CDR2 SYDVKM. V lost 7 bases and J lost 2; bases outside the gene matches: 2. This CDR3 comprises 13 residues. CDR3 DNA: TGTGCCAGCACCGGGACAGGGGCCTACGAGCAGTACTTC. Its protein product is CASTGTGAYEQYF.

The chain is built from TRBV4-2 and TRBJ2-1, with TRBD2 matching 10 bases. V shed 0 bases, J shed 7 bases, and the junction held 6 bases outside the gene matches. This CDR3 is built from 16 residues. The germline V gene has CDR1 LGHNA and CDR2 YNFKEQ. DNA of the CDR3: TGTGCCAGCAGCCAAGAGGATAGCGGGGGGCCTAATGAGCAGTTCTTC. Its translation: CASSQEDSGGPNEQFF.

This clonotype was detected ten times or more. The chain joins TRBV7-8 to TRBJ2-6; a possible D gene is TRBD1 (6 bases). The V gene's germline CDR1 is SGHVS and CDR2 FQNEAQ. V was pared by 5 bases and J by 1 base, with 12 bases between. The CDR3 length is 16 residues. As DNA, the CDR3 is TGTGCCAGCAGCGGGTCAGGGGTTTCTGGGGCCAACGTCCTGACTTTC. This gives the protein CASSGSGVSGANVLTF. The variable domain in full, completed from reference TRBV7-8 and TRBJ2-6, reads GAGVSQSPRYKVAKRGQDVALRCDPISGHVSLFWYQQALGQGPEFLTYFQNEAQLDKSGLPSDRFFAERPEGSVSTLKIQRTQQEDSAVYLCASSGSGVSGANVLTFGAGSRLTVL.

The chain is built from TRBV29-1 and TRBJ2-7; 10 bases fit TRBD1. With V trimmed by 4 bases and J by 4 bases, 4 bases remained unmatched. The germline gives CDR1 SQVTM, CDR2 ANQGSEA. CDR3 length: 13 residues. The CDR3 coding sequence is TGCAGCGTTGCTCGGGACAGGGGATACGAGCAGTACTTC. It translates to CSVARDRGYEQYF.

This clonotype came up many times. The V gene is TRBV6-4, the J gene TRBJ1-1; perhaps TRBD1 as D (6 bases). There are 14 residues in the CDR3. Germline CDR1 is MRHNA and CDR2 is SNTAGT. V was cut by 6 bases and J by 1 base, with 12 bases left in between. CDR3 protein: CASRGPQGNTEAFF. DNA for the CDR3: TGTGCCAGCAGGGGACCACAGGGGAACACTGAAGCTTTCTTT.